The 27 T cell receptor beta chains below were found in one sample sequenced in a study of blood T cell repertoires in COVID-19. Only in-frame clones appear in the TCRdb table, and some are missing; sequencing was by immunoSEQ multiplex PCR. The data contain about 410,000 clones, 80% to 95% of them singletons. The sequenced sample consisted of PBMCs or T cells enriched from blood (not recorded which). The receptors were gathered from a man between 18 and 29 years old who had recovered from COVID-19.

The chain uses TRBV7-6 and TRBJ1-1; 7 bases line up with TRBD1. With V trimmed by 5 bases and J by 1 base, 4 bases remained unmatched. The CDR3 has 14 residues. Germline values: CDR1 SGHVS, CDR2 FNYEAQ. As DNA, the CDR3 is TGTGCCAGCAGCCTTGGACAGGCGAACACTGAAGCTTTCTTT. This gives the protein CASSLGQANTEAFF. The full variable domain, completed using reference TRBV7-6 and TRBJ1-1, is GAGVSQSPRYKVTKRGQDVALRCDPISGHVSLYWYRQALGQGPEFLTYFNYEAQQDKSGLPNDRFSAERPEGSISTLTIQRTEQRDSAMYRCASSLGQANTEAFFGQGTRLTVV.

The chain links TRBV9 to TRBJ1-1; a possible D gene is TRBD1 (6 bases). Trimming cost V 4 bases and J 0 bases, with 16 bases left between them. The germline CDR1 and CDR2 sequences are SGDLS and YYNGEE. The CDR3 has 16 amino acids. The CDR3 sequence is CASSNTGGRMNTEAFF. The CDR3 DNA reads as TGTGCCAGCAGCAATACTGGGGGCAGAATGAACACTGAAGCTTTCTTT.

This chain links TRBV7-9 with TRBJ1-2, with TRBD1 matching over 7 bases. There are 16 residues in the CDR3. Germline V lookup: CDR1 SEHNR, CDR2 FQNEAQ (reference sequence). The junction had 7 bases not matched to a gene; V was cut back by 0 bases and J by 3 bases. The CDR3 sequence is CASSLALGQTDYGYTF. The CDR3 region has the DNA TGTGCCAGCAGCTTAGCGCTGGGACAGACTGACTATGGCTACACCTTC.

CDR3 sequence reads: CASSQDFYSTITNSPLHF. The CDR3 bases are TGTGCCAGCAGCCAAGATTTCTACTCGACAATCACTAATTCACCCCTCCACTTT. The chain joins TRBV3-1 (or the pseudogene TRBV3-2) to TRBJ1-6; D remains ambiguous. The V gene's germline CDR1 is LGHDT and CDR2 YNNKEL (reference sequence). CDR3 length: 18 amino acids. V was cut by 0 bases and J by 6 bases, with 18 bases left in between.

This chain links TRBV19 with TRBJ1-1, with D perhaps TRBD1 (6 bases). Germline V lookup: CDR1 LNHDA, CDR2 SQIVND (reference sequence). The CDR3 is 14 amino acids. V was cut by 3 bases and J by 6 bases, with 14 bases left in between. The CDR3 nucleotides read TGTGCCAGTAGTATTTCTCACAGGGTATCTGAAGCTTTCTTT. This sequence encodes CASSISHRVSEAFF.

This chain joins TRBV29-1 and TRBJ2-4; 14 bases map to TRBD2. V shed 7 bases, J shed 8 bases, and the junction held 1 base outside the gene matches. The CDR3 length is 12 residues. Germline CDR1 SQVTM, CDR2 ANQGSEA. The CDR3 loop reads CSGLAGGDIQYF. The CDR3 bases are TGCAGCGGACTAGCGGGGGGGGACATTCAGTACTTC.

J is TRBJ1-2 and V is TRBV19; 7 positions match TRBD1. The CDR3 has 13 residues. Germline loops: CDR1 LNHDA, CDR2 SQIVND (reference sequence). V trimming: 6 bases; J trimming: 3 bases; junction bases outside the gene matches: 4. The CDR3 nucleotides are TGTGCCAGTAGCCCCCAGGGGGACTATGGCTACACCTTC. The encoded protein is CASSPQGDYGYTF.

The rearrangement uses TRBV5-5 and TRBJ2-7; the D gene is possibly TRBD2 (5 bases). Trimming left V 3 bases short and J 2 bases short, with 12 bases between. Germline V gene data show CDR1 as SGHKS and CDR2 as YYEKEE (reference sequence). CDR3 length: 14 amino acids. The CDR3 nucleotides are TGTGCCAGCAGCTCCCCGGGGTTAGCCTACGAGCAGTACTTC. Translated, it gives CASSSPGLAYEQYF.

This chain connects TRBV6-6 to TRBJ2-7; possibly TRBD2 for D (6 bases). The CDR3 runs 17 residues. Germline CDR1 is MNHNY and CDR2 is SVGAGI (reference sequence). V shed 5 bases and J shed 6 bases, with 26 bases lying between them. The CDR3 here is CASSPTRDWPAVPEQYF. Here the CDR3 DNA reads TGTGCCAGCAGTCCGACCCGGGACTGGCCGGCGGTCCCCGAGCAGTACTTC.

The chain joins TRBV5-1 to TRBJ2-3; TRBD2 matches at 12 bases. The length of the CDR3 is 17 residues. Per the germline V gene, CDR1 is SGHRS and CDR2 is YFSETQ. Trimming at V came to 4 bases and at J to 0 bases, leaving 6 bases not matched to a gene. CDR3 sequence: CASSPGTSGWSTDTQYF. DNA for the CDR3: TGCGCCAGCAGCCCCGGGACTAGCGGGTGGAGCACAGATACGCAGTATTTT.

This clone was seen only once. This rearrangement joins TRBV5-6 to TRBJ1-5; TRBD1 might be the D (5 bases). The CDR3 is 16 amino acids. The V end was cut by 4 bases, the J end by 5 bases, with 19 bases between. Germline CDR1 and CDR2: SGHDT and YYEEEE. The CDR3 nucleotides read TGTGCCAGCAGCAGTCAAGACCAGGGAGGGTATCAGCCCCAGCATTTT. Translating gives CASSSQDQGGYQPQHF.

The CDR3 coding sequence is TGTGCCAGCAGCTTGGAGGGGCCTACGTCTAATTCACCCCTCCACTTT. Its protein is CASSLEGPTSNSPLHF. V is TRBV7-9 and J is TRBJ1-6; possibly TRBD1 for D (5 bases). CDR3 length equals 16 residues. Trimming cost V 3 bases and J 6 bases, with 15 bases left between them. Germline V gives CDR1 SEHNR, CDR2 FQNEAQ (reference sequence).

This clone was seen a single time. This chain connects TRBV19 to TRBJ1-2; the D is unclear. The CDR3 extends over 11 amino acids. Germline loops: CDR1 LNHDA, CDR2 SQIVND (reference sequence). The ends were cut back, 6 bases at V and 8 bases at J, with 10 bases in the middle. The CDR3 sequence is CASSPDLGYTF. CDR3 bases: TGTGCCAGTAGCCCCGACTTGGGCTACACCTTC.

The chain joins TRBV7-3 to TRBJ1-1; tentatively, D is TRBD1 (5 bases). Looked up from germline, CDR1 is SGHTA and CDR2 is FQGTGA. Trimming took off 1 base at V and 5 bases at J, with 8 bases between the two ends. The CDR3 sequence is 13 residues long. Written as DNA, the CDR3 is TGTGCCAGCAGCTTAATGGAGGGGACTGAAGCTTTCTTT. Translating gives CASSLMEGTEAFF.

The chain has TRBV27 and TRBJ1-2; TRBD1 matches 9 bases. With 5 bases clipped from V and 3 bases from J, the junction kept 7 bases outside the gene matches. In germline, CDR1 is MNHEY, CDR2 SMNVEV (reference sequence). The CDR3 spans 15 residues. CDR3 sequence reads: CASSDPGQGYYGYTF. Here the CDR3 DNA reads TGTGCCAGCAGTGACCCGGGACAGGGTTACTATGGCTACACCTTC.

A single count supports this clone. V and J are TRBV3-1 (or the pseudogene TRBV3-2) and TRBJ1-6; D is unresolved. This CDR3 contains 13 residues. Germline lookup yields CDR1 LGHDT and CDR2 YNNKEL (reference sequence). The V end lost 4 bases, the J end lost 5 bases, and 6 bases lay between the germline ends. The CDR3 DNA is TGTGCCAGCAGCCCCGACAATAATTCACCCCTCCACTTT. This sequence encodes CASSPDNNSPLHF.

The V and J genes are TRBV29-1 and TRBJ1-4; TRBD1 is a possible D gene (5 bases). The V gene's germline CDR1 is SQVTM and CDR2 ANQGSEA. This CDR3 comprises 13 residues. Trimming shortened V by 6 bases and J by 6 bases, and 14 bases separated the two germline ends. The DNA for the CDR3 is TGCAGCGTCCGGACAATAGGATATGAAAAACTGTTTTTT. It yields the protein CSVRTIGYEKLFF.

The chain is built from TRBV6-5 and TRBJ2-7, with 7 bases identical to TRBD1. CDR3 length equals 15 residues. Looked up from germline, CDR1 is MNHEY and CDR2 is SVGAGI. The trim removed 4 bases at V and 2 bases at J, leaving 8 bases unmatched. CDR3 residues: CASSSSSTGAYEQYF. In DNA, the CDR3 is TGTGCCAGCAGTTCCTCGTCCACAGGGGCCTACGAGCAGTACTTC.

The V and J genes are TRBV16 and TRBJ2-4; tentatively, D is TRBD1 (6 bases). V gave up 3 bases and J gave up 7 bases, with 13 bases separating them. Looked up from germline, CDR1 is KGHSY and CDR2 is FQNENV. The CDR3 is 14 amino acids. Here the CDR3 DNA reads TGTGCCAGCAGCCAGACTGGGGGCCCTAACATTCAGTACTTC. Its protein product is CASSQTGGPNIQYF.

This clone was seen just once. The chain combines TRBV2 with TRBJ2-7; 9 bases line up with TRBD2. The CDR3 extends over 15 amino acids. The ends lost 2 bases at V and 6 bases at J; junction bases unmatched: 8. The V gene's germline CDR1 is SNHLY and CDR2 FYNNEI. The CDR3 nucleotides are TGTGCCAGCAGTGAAACCCGCGGGAGGGCGACCGAGCAGTACTTC. Protein product: CASSETRGRATEQYF.

The rearrangement uses TRBV12-3 or TRBV12-4 and TRBJ2-2, with D perhaps TRBD1 (5 bases). The V gene lost 6 bases and the J gene lost 3 bases, with 8 bases spanning the gap. CDR3 length: 13 amino acids. The CDR3 region has the DNA TGTGCCAGCAGCTCGACAGACACCGGGGAGCTGTTTTTT. Protein sequence: CASSSTDTGELFF.

The V and J genes are TRBV18 and TRBJ1-5; D is unresolved. The V gene lost 2 bases and the J gene lost 6 bases, with 8 bases spanning the gap. Per the germline V gene, CDR1 is KGHSH and CDR2 is LQKENI. This CDR3 has 13 residues. CDR3 region: CASSPGSGQPQHF. CDR3 in DNA: TGTGCCAGCTCACCAGGGTCGGGTCAGCCCCAGCATTTT.

V gene TRBV5-4 combines with J gene TRBJ2-2, with a weak D call TRBD2 (6 bases). There are 15 residues in the CDR3. Trimming took 4 bases from V and 4 from J, leaving 14 bases between them. Germline V gene lookup returns CDR1 SGHNT and CDR2 YYREEE (reference sequence). CDR3: CASSPKAGPTGELFF. CDR3 nucleotide sequence: TGTGCCAGCAGCCCAAAAGCGGGTCCCACCGGGGAGCTGTTTTTT.

The chain is built from TRBV3-1 (or the pseudogene TRBV3-2) and TRBJ1-5, with a possible D match to TRBD1 (6 bases). The germline V gene has CDR1 LGHDT and CDR2 YNNKEL (reference sequence). The CDR3 length is 14 residues. Trimming left V 1 base short and J 4 bases short, with 8 bases between. The CDR3 nucleotides are TGTGCCAGCAGCCAAGGGACAGTTAATCAGCCCCAGCATTTT. Protein product: CASSQGTVNQPQHF.

The chain links TRBV28 to TRBJ2-3; unclear D gene. Trimming stripped 3 bases from V and 0 bases from J, with 13 bases between. The CDR3 contains 16 residues. From germline, CDR1 is MDHEN and CDR2 SYDVKM. For the CDR3, the DNA is TGTGCCAGCAGTTTTTCGCTGCAGAAAAGCACAGATACGCAGTATTTT. It is translated as CASSFSLQKSTDTQYF.

V and J are TRBV5-4 and TRBJ2-3; 9 nucleotides align to TRBD2. V was clipped by 2 bases and J by 5 bases; unmatched bases: 6. The CDR3 totals 15 residues. CDR1 SGHNT and CDR2 YYREEE come from the germline V gene (reference sequence). In DNA form, the CDR3 reads TGTGCCAGCAGCTTACCCGGACTAGCGAAAGATACGCAGTATTTT. Its translation: CASSLPGLAKDTQYF.

The rearrangement uses TRBV4-1 and TRBJ1-2; TRBD1 is a possible D gene (5 bases). In germline, CDR1 is MGHRA, CDR2 YSYEKL. The CDR3 is made up of 12 amino acids. Trimming removed 2 bases at V and 6 bases at J, with 7 bases between. The CDR3 spells CASSQLGDGYTF. For the CDR3, the DNA is TGCGCCAGCAGCCAACTAGGGGATGGCTACACCTTC.